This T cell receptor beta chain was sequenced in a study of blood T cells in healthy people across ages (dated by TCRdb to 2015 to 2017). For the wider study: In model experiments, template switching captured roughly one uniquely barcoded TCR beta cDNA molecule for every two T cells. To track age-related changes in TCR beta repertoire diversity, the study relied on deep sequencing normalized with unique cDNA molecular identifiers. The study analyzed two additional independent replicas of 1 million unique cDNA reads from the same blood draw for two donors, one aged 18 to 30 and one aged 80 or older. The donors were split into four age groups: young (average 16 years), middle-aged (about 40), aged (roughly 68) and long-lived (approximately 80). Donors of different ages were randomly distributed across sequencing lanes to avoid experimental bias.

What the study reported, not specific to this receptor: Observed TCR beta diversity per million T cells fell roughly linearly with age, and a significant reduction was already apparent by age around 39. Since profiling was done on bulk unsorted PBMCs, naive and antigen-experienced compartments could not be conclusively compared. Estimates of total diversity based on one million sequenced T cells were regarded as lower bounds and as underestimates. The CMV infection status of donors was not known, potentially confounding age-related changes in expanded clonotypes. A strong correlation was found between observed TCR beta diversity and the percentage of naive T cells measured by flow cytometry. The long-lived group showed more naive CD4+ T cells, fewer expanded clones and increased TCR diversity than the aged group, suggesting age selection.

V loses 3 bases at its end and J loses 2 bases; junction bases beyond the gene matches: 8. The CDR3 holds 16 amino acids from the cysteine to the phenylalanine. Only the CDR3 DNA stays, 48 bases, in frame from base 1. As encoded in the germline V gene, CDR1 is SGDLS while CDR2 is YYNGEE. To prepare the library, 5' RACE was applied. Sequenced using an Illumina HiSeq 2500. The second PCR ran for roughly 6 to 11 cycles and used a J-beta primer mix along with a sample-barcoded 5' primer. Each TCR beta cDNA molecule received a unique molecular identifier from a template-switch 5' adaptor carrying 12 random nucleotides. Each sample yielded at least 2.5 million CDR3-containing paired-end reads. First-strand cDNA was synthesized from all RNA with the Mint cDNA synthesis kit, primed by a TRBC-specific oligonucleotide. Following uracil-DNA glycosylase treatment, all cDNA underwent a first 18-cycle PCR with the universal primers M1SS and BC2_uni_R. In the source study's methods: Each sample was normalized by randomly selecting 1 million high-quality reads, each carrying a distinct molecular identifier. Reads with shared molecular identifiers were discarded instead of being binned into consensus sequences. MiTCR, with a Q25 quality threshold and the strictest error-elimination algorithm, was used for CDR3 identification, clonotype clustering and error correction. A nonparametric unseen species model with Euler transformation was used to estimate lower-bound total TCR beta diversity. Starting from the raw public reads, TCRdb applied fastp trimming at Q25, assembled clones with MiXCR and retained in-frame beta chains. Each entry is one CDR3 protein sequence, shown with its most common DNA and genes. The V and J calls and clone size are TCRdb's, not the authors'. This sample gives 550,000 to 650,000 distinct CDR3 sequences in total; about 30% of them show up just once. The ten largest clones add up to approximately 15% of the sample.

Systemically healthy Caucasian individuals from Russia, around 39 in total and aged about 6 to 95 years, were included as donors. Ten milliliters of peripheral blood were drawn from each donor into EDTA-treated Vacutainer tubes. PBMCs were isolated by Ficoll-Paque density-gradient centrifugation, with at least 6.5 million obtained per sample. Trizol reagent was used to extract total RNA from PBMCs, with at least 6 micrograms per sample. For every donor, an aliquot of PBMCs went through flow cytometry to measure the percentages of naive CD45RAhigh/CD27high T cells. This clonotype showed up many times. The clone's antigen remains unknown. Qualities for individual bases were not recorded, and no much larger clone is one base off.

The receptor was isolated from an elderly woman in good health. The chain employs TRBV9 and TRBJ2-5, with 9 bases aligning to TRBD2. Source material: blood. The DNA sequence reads TGTGCCAGCAGCGAGGGGGCTAGCGGGGTACAAGAGACCCAGTACTTC. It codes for CASSEGASGVQETQYF.